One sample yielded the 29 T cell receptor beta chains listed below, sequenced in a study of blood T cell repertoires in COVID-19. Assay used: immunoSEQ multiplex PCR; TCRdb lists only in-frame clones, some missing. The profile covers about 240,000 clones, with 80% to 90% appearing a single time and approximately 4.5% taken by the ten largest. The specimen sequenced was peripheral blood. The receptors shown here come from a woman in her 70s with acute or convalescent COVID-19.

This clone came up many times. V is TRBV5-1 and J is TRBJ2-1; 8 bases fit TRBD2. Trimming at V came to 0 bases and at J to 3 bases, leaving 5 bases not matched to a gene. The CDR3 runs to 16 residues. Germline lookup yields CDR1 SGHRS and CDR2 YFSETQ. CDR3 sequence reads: CASSLEGAGDYNEQFF. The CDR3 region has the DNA TGCGCCAGCAGCTTGGAGGGAGCGGGGGACTACAATGAGCAGTTCTTC.

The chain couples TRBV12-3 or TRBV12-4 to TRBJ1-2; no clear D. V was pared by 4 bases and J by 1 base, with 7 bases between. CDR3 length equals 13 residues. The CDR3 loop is CASSYTVNYGYTF. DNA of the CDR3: TGTGCCAGCAGTTATACAGTTAACTATGGCTACACCTTC.

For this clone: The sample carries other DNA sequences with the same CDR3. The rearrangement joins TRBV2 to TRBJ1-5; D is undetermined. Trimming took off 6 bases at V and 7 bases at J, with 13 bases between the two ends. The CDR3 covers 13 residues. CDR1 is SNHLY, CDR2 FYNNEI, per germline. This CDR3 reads CASSRESGQPQHF. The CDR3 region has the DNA TGTGCCAGCAGCCGGGAAAGCGGCCAGCCCCAGCATTTT.

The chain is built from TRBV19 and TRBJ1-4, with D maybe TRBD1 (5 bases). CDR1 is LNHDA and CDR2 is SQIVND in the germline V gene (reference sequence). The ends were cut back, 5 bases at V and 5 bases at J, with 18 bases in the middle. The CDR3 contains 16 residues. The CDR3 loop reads CASSSRAGISNEKLFF. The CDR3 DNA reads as TGTGCCAGTAGTTCCCGCGCAGGGATCTCGAATGAAAAACTGTTTTTT.

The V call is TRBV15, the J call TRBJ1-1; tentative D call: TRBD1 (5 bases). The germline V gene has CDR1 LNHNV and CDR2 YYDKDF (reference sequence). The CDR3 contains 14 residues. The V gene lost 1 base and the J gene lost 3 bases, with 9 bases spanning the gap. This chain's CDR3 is CATSRAGEYTEAFF. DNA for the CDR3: TGTGCCACCAGCAGAGCGGGGGAATACACTGAAGCTTTCTTT.

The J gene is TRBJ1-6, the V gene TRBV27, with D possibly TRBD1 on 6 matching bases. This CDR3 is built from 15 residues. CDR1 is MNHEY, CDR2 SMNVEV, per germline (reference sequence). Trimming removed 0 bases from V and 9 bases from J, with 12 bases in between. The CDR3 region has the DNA TGTGCCAGCAGTTTATCTCTCCCACAGGGTTCACCCCTCCACTTT. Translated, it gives CASSLSLPQGSPLHF.

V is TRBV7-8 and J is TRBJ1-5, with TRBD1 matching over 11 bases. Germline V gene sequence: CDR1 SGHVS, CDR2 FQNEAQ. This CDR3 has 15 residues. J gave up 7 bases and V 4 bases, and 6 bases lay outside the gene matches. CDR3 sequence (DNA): TGTGCCAGCAGCTCCTGGGGGACAGGGGGACAGCCCCAGCATTTT. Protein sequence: CASSSWGTGGQPQHF.

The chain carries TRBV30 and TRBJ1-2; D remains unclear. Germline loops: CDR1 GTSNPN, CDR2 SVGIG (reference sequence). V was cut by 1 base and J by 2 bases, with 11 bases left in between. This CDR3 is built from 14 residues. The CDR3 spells CAWSGQFVNYGYTF. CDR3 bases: TGTGCCTGGAGTGGGCAGTTCGTAAACTATGGCTACACCTTC.

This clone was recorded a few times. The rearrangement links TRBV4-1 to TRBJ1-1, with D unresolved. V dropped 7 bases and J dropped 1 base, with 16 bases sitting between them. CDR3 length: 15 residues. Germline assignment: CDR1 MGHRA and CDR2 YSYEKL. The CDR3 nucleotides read TGCGCCAGCAACGAGAACCCAAACGCGAACACTGAAGCTTTCTTT. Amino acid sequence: CASNENPNANTEAFF.

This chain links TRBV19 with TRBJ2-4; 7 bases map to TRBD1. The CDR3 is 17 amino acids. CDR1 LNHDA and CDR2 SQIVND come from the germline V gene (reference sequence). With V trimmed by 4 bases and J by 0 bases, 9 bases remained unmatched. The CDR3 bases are TGTGCCAGTAGTACCCGGACAGGCCAGCTAGCCAAAAACATTCAGTACTTC. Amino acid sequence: CASSTRTGQLAKNIQYF.

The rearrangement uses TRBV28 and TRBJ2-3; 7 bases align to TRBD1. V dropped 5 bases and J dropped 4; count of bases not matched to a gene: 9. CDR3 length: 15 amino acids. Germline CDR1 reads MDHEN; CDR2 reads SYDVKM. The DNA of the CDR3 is TGTGCCAGCAGTAAACAGGGGATCAGGGCAGATACGCAGTATTTT. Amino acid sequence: CASSKQGIRADTQYF.

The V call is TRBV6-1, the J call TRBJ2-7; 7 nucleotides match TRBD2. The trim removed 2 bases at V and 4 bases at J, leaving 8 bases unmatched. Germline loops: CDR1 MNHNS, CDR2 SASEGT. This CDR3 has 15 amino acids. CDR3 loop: CASSEQAGGGYEQYF. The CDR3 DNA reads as TGTGCCAGCAGTGAACAGGCAGGCGGGGGATACGAGCAGTACTTC.

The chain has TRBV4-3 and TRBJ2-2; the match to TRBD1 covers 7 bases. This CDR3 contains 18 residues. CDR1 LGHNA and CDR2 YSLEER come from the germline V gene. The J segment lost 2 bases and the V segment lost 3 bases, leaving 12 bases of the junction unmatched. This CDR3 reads CASSQGPGQAINTGELFF. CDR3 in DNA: TGCGCCAGCAGCCAGGGGCCAGGACAGGCGATAAACACCGGGGAGCTGTTTTTT.

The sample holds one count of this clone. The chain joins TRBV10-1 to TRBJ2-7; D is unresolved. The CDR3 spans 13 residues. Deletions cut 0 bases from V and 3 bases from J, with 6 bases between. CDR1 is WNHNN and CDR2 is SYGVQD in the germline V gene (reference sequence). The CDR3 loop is CASSESNGYEQYF. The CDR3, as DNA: TGCGCCAGCAGTGAGTCGAACGGCTACGAGCAGTACTTC.

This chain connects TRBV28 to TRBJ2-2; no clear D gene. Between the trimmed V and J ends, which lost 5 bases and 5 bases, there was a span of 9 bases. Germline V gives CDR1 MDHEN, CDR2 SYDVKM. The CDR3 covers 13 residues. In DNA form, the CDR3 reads TGTGCCAGCAGTCCTATACAGACCGGGGAGCTGTTTTTT. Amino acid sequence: CASSPIQTGELFF. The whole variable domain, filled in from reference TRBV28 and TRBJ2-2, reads DVKVTQSSRYLVKRTGEKVFLECVQDMDHENMFWYRQDPGLGLRLIYFSYDVKMKEKGDIPEGYSVSREKKERFSLILESASTNQTSMYLCASSPIQTGELFFGEGSRLTVL.

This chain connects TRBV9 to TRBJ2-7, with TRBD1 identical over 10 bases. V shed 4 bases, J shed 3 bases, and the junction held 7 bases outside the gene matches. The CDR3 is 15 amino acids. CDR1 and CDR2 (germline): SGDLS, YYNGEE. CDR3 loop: CASSPTGGADYEQYF. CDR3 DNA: TGTGCCAGCAGCCCGACAGGGGGCGCGGACTACGAGCAGTACTTC. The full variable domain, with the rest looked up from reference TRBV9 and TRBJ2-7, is DSGVTQTPKHLITATGQRVTLRCSPRSGDLSVYWYQQSLDQGLQFLIQYYNGEERAKGNILERFSAQQFPDLHSELNLSSLELGDSALYFCASSPTGGADYEQYFGPGTRLTVT.

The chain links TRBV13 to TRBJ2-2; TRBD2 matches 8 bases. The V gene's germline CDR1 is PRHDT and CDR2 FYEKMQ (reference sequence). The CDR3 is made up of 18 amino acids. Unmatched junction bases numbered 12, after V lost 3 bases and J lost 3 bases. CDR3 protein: CASSFYGGDARDTGELFF. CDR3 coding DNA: TGTGCCAGCAGCTTTTACGGGGGGGATGCTCGGGACACCGGGGAGCTGTTTTTT.

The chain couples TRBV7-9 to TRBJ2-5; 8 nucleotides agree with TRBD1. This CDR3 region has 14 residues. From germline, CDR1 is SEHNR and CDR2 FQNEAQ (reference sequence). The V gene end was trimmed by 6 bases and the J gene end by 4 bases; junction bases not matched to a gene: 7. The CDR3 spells CASRPGGLGETQYF. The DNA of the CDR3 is TGTGCCAGCAGGCCAGGGGGCCTGGGAGAGACCCAGTACTTC.

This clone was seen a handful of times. The DNA for the CDR3 is TGTGCCAGCAGCTCCCCGTCGGGTCGAGGCCTCCCACCCCTCCACTTT. Translation: CASSSPSGRGLPPLHF. The chain carries TRBV11-2 and TRBJ1-6; D unresolved. The CDR3 runs 16 residues. The V and J ends lost 4 bases and 11 bases respectively, with 21 bases between them. Germline V gene lookup returns CDR1 SGHAT and CDR2 FQNNGV.

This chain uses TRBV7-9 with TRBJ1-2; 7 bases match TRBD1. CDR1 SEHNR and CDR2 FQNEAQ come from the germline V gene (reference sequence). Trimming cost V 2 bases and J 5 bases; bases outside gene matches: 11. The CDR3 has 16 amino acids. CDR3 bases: TGTGCCAGCAGCTTACGGTCACAGGGGCGCGGATATGGCTACACCTTC. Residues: CASSLRSQGRGYGYTF.

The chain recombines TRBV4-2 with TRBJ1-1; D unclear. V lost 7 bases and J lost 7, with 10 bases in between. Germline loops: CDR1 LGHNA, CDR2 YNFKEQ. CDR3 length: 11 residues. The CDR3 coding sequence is TGTGCCAGCAAGAGGGAGGGTGAAGCTTTCTTT. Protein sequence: CASKREGEAFF.

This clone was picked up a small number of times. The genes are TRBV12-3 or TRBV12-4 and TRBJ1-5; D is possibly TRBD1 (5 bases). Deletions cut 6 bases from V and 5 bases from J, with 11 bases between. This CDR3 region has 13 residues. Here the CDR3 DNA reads TGTGCCAGCAGCCCCGGGGGGGATCAGCCCCAGCATTTT. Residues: CASSPGGDQPQHF.

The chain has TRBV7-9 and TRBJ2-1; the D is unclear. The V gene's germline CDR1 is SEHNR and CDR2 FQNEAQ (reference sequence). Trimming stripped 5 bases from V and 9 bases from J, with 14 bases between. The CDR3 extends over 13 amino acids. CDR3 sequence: CASSPSLHGEQFF. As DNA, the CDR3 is TGTGCCAGCAGCCCCAGTCTCCATGGTGAGCAGTTCTTC.

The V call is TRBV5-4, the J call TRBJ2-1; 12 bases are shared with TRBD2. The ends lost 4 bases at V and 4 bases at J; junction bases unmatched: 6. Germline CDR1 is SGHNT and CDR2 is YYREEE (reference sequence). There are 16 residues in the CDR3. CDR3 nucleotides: TGTGCCAGCAGCCCACACACTAGCGGGGGGTACAATGAGCAGTTCTTC. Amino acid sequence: CASSPHTSGGYNEQFF.

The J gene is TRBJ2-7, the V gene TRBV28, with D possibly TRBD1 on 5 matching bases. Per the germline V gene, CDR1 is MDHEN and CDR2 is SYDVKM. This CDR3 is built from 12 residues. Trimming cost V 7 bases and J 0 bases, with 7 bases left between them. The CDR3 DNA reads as TGTGCCAGCATGGACACCTCCTACGAGCAGTACTTC. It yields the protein CASMDTSYEQYF.

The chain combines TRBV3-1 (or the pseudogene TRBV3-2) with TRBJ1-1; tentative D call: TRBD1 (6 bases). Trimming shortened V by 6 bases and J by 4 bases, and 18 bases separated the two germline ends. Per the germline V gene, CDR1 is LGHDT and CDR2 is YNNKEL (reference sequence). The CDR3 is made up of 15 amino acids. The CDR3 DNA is TGTGCCAGCAGACCAACGACAGGCTCAAGCACTGAAGCTTTCTTT. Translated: CASRPTTGSSTEAFF.

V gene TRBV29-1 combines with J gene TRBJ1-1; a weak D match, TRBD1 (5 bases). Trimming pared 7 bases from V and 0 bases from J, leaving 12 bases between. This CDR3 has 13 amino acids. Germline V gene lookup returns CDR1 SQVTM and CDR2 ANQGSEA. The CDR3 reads CSARQNLNTEAFF. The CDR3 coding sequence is TGCAGCGCCCGACAGAACTTGAACACTGAAGCTTTCTTT. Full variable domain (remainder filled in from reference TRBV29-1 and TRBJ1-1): SAVISQKPSRDICQRGTSLTIQCQVDSQVTMMFWYRQQPGQSLTLIATANQGSEATYESGFVIDKFPISRPNLTFSTLTVSNMSPEDSSIYLCSARQNLNTEAFFGQGTRLTVV.

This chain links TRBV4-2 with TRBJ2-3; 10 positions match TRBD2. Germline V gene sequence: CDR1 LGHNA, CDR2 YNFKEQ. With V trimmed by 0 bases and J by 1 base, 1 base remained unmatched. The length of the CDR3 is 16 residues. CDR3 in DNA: TGTGCCAGCAGCCAAGATGGGACTAGCGGCACAGATACGCAGTATTTT. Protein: CASSQDGTSGTDTQYF.

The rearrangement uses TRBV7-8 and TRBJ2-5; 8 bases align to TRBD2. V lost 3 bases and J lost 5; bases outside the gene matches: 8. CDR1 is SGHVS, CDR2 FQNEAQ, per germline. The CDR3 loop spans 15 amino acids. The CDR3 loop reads CASSFWSGGQETQYF. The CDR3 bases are TGTGCCAGCAGCTTCTGGTCGGGGGGGCAGGAGACCCAGTACTTC.